This T cell receptor beta chain was identified in a study of control samples from healthy donors and cancer patients. Method: immunoSEQ multiplex PCR; TCRdb's copy keeps in-frame clones and lacks some. The data show 130,000 or so clones, 85% to 90% seen once. V dropped 5 bases and J dropped 2; count of bases not matched to a gene: 11. The CDR3 sequence is 17 residues long. Germline V gene sequence: CDR1 MNHNY, CDR2 SVGAGI (reference sequence). The TCR comes from a man in his fifties with head and neck cancer. The sequenced sample consisted of PBMCs. J is TRBJ1-3 and V is TRBV6-6, with 8 bases fitting TRBD1. CDR3 coding DNA: TGTGCCAGCAGTCTACGTACAGGGGGAGGAACTGGAAACACCATATATTTT. This gives the protein CASSLRTGGGTGNTIYF.